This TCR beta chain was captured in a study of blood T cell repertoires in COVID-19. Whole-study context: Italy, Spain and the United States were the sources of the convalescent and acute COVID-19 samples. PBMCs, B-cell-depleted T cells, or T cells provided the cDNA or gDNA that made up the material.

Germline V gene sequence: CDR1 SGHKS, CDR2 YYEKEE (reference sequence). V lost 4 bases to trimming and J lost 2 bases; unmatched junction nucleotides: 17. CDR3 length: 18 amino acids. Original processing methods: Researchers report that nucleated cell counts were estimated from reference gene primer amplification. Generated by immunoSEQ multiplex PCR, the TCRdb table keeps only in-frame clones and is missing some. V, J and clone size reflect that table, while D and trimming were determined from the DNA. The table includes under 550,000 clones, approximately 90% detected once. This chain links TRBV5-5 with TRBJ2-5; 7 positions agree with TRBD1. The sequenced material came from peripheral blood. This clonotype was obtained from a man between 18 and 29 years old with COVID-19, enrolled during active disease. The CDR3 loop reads CASSGTPTPGQPQETQYF. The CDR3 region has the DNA TGTGCCAGCAGCGGGACACCTACTCCGGGACAGCCTCAAGAGACCCAGTACTTC.